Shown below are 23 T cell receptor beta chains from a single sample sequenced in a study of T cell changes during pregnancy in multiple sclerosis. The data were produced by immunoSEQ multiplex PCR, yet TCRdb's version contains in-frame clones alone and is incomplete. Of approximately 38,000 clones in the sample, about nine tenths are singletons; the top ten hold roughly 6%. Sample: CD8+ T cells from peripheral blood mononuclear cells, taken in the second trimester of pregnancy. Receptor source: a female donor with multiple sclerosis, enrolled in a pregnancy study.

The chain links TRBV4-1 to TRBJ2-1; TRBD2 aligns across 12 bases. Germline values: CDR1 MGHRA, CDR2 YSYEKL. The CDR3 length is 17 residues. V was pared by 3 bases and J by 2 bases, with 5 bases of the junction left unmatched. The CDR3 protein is CASSHGTSGRPYNEQFF. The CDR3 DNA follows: TGCGCCAGCAGCCATGGAACTAGCGGGAGGCCCTACAATGAGCAGTTCTTC.

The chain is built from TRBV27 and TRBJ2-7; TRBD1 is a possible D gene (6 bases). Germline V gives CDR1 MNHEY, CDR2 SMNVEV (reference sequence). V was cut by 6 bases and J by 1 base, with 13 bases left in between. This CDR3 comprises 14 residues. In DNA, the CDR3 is TGTGCCAGCAGATCCGCCAGGGGATCCTACGAGCAGTACTTC. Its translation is CASRSARGSYEQYF.

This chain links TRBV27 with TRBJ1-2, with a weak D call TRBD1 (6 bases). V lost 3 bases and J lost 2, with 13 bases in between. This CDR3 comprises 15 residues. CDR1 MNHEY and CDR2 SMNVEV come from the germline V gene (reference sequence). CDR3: CASSFGGGANYGYTF. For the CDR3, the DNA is TGTGCCAGCAGTTTTGGTGGGGGCGCGAACTATGGCTACACCTTC.

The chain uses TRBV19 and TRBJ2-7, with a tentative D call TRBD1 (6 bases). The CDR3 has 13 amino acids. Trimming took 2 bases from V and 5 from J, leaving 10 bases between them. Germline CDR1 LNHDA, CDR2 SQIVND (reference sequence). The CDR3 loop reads CASSITGFNEQYF. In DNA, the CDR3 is TGTGCCAGTAGTATAACAGGGTTCAACGAGCAGTACTTC.

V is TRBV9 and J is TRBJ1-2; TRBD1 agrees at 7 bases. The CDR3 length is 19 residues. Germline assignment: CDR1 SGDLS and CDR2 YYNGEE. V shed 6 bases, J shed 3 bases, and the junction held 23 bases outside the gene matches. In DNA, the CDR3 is TGTGCCAGCACCCGGGACAGCCAATTCGGACGCAACCAATACTATGGCTACACCTTC. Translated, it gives CASTRDSQFGRNQYYGYTF.

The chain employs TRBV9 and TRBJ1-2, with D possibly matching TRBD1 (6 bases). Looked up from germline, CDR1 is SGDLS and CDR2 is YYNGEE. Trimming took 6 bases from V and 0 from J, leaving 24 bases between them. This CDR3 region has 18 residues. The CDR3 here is CASNGQGGATLANYGYTF. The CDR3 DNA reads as TGTGCCAGCAACGGCCAAGGGGGGGCTACGCTAGCTAACTATGGCTACACCTTC.

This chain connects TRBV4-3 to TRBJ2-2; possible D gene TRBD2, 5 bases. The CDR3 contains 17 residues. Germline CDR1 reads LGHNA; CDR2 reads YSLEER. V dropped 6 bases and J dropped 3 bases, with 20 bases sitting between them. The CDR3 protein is CASSYDYGFEYTGELFF. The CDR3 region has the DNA TGCGCCAGCAGTTACGACTATGGCTTCGAATACACCGGGGAGCTGTTTTTT.

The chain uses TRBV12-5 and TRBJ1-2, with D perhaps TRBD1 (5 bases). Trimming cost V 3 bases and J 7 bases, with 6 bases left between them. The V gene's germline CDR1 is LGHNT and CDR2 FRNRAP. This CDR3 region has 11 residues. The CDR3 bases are TGTGCTAGTGGTTTCGGGGGTGGCTACACCTTC. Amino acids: CASGFGGGYTF.

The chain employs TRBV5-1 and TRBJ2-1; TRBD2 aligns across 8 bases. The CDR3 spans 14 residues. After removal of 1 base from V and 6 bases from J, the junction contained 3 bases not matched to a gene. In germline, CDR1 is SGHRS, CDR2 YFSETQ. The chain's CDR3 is CASSLIAGINEQFF. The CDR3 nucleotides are TGCGCCAGCAGCTTGATAGCGGGGATCAATGAGCAGTTCTTC.

CDR3 nucleotides: TGCAGTGCTGTCGAATCGGGGGTGATCTATGGCTACACCTTC. Its protein is CSAVESGVIYGYTF. The rearrangement links TRBV29-1 to TRBJ1-2, with a weak D call TRBD1 (5 bases). This CDR3 has 14 residues. Germline V gene lookup returns CDR1 SQVTM and CDR2 ANQGSEA.

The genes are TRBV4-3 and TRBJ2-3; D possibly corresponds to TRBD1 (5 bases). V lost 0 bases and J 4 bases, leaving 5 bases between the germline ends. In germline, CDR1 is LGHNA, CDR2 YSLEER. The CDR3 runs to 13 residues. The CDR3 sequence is CASSQEGPDTQYF. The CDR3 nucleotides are TGCGCCAGCAGCCAAGAGGGGCCAGATACGCAGTATTTT.

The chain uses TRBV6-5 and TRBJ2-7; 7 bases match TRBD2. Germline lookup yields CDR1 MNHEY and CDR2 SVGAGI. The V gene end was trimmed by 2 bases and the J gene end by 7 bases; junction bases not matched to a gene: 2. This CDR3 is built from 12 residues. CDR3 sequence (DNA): TGTGCCAGCAGTTACCCCGGGGGGGAGCAGTACTTC. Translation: CASSYPGGEQYF.

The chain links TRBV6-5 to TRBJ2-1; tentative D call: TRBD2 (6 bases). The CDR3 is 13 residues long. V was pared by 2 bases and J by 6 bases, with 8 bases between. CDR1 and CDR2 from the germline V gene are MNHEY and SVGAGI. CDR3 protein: CASSYMGGNEQFF. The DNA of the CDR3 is TGTGCCAGCAGTTACATGGGAGGCAATGAGCAGTTCTTC.

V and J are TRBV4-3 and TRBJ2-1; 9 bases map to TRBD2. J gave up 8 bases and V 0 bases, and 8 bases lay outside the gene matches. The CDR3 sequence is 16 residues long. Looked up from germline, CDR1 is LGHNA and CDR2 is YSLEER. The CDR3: CASSQEASGGWDEQFF. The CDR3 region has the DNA TGCGCCAGCAGCCAAGAGGCCAGCGGGGGGTGGGATGAGCAGTTCTTC.

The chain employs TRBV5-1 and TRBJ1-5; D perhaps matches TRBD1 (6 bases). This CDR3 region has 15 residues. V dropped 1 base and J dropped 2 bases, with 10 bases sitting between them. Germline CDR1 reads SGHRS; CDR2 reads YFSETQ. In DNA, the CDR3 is TGCGCCAGCAGCTTGCAGGGGAGAGGCAATCAGCCCCAGCATTTT. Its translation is CASSLQGRGNQPQHF.

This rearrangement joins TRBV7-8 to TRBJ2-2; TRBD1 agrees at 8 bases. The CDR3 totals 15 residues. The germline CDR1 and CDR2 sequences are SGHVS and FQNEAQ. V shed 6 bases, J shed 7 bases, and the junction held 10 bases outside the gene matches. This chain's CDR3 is CASRPSTGANGELFF. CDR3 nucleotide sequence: TGTGCCAGCAGGCCGTCGACAGGGGCGAACGGGGAGCTGTTTTTT.

CDR3 in DNA: TGTGCCAGCAGAGGGACCCTGGGCGGGAGCTCCTACGAGCAGTACTTC. It encodes CASRGTLGGSSYEQYF. This sequence joins TRBV7-9 and TRBJ2-7; 7 bases are shared with TRBD2. Trimming cost V 6 bases and J 0 bases; bases outside gene matches: 11. The CDR3 is made up of 16 amino acids. The germline V gene has CDR1 SEHNR and CDR2 FQNEAQ (reference sequence).

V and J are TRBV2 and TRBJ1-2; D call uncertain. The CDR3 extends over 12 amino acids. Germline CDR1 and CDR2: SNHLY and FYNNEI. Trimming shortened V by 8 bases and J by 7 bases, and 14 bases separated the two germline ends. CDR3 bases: TGTGCCAGCGTTTACTTTTCCTTTGGCTACACCTTC. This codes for CASVYFSFGYTF.

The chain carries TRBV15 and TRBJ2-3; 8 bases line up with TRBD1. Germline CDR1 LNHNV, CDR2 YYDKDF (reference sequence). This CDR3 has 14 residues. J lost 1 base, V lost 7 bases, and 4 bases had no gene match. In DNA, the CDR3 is TGTGCCACCACCCTGACAGGGGGCACAGATACGCAGTATTTT. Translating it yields CATTLTGGTDTQYF.

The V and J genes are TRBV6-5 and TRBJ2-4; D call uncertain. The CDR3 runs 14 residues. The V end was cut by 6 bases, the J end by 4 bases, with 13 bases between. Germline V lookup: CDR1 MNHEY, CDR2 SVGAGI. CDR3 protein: CASRGGSPKNIQYF. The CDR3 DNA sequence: TGTGCCAGCAGAGGCGGCAGCCCTAAAAACATTCAGTACTTC.

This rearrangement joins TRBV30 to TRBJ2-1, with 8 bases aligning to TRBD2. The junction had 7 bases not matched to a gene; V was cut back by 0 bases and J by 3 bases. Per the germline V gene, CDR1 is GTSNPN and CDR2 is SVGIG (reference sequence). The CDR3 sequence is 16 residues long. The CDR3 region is CAWSVEPSGGYNEQFF. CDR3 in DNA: TGTGCCTGGAGTGTAGAACCCAGCGGGGGCTACAATGAGCAGTTCTTC.

DNA for the CDR3: TGTGCCAGCAGCTTAGGACGAGGGGGGGACTATGGCTACACCTTC. The encoded protein is CASSLGRGGDYGYTF. This chain links TRBV7-8 with TRBJ1-2, with D maybe TRBD1 (6 bases). The V and J ends lost 1 base and 3 bases respectively, with 12 bases between them. This CDR3 has 15 amino acids. In germline, CDR1 is SGHVS, CDR2 FQNEAQ.

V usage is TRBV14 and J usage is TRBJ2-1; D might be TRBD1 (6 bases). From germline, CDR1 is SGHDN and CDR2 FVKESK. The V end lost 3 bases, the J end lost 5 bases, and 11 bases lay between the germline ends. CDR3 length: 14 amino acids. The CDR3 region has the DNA TGTGCCAGCAGCCAGACAGGTATAGACAATGAGCAGTTCTTC. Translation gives CASSQTGIDNEQFF.